The sequence of this T cell receptor beta chain was determined in a study of cytomegalovirus exposure and HLA in healthy donors (TCRdb year 2017). Context from the whole study: According to an earlier analysis of 587 of the donors, 150 million to 200 million T cells yielded 90 million to 130 million unique TCR beta sequences and 276 Gb of sequence data. About 280 gigabases of sequencing data and some 85 million unique TCR sequences were included in an early release covering about 700 HLA-typed donors. Of the 300 to 400 genotyped donors, roughly 80% fell in the genetic ancestry cluster associated with self-reported Caucasian donors. The study aimed to test whether cataloging public T cell receptors could reveal signatures of past pathogen exposure. The study used immunosequencing to profile the T cell repertoires of several hundred subjects and linked those repertoires to cytomegalovirus serostatus. Besides the first cohort of under 700 subjects, a separate validation cohort made up of about 120 different subjects was used. The study combined high-throughput TCR immunosequencing, statistical association of individual TCRs with disease status, and machine learning to predict cytomegalovirus infection status. A later analysis re-examined previously published TCR beta repertoires from just over 650 donors and added high-resolution HLA genotyping to investigate patterns of TCR occurrence. Rather than using new phenotypic data, the later analysis identified candidate immune exposures from TCR beta sequences and from how often those sequences occurred across donors. To decide whether each TCR beta V gene segment behaved as functional or pseudogenic, an earlier analysis of some 540 of the donors relied on high-throughput TCR beta sequencing. Donor age, sex, ethnicity and CMV serostatus were collected together with the repertoire data. Genome-wide SNP genotypes for about 65% of the 666 donors were used in a later genetic analysis, which treated that subset as a discovery cohort. Every repertoire in the discovery cohort had been generated on one and the same sequencing platform. HLA typing covered class I and class II loci at four-digit resolution. Typing coverage varied by locus: about 620-630 donors for A, B, C, DRB1 and DQB1; more than 500 for DQA1; approximately 570 for DPA1; under 490 for DPB1. Four to six DR-DQ haplotypes were handled as single units for association and clustering, since linkage in the cohort was strong. Across around 400 genotyped donors of the cohort, an average of roughly 230,000 unique TCR beta nucleotide sequences per donor were sequenced, and roughly 20% of those sequences were non-productive.

The library was produced with the immunoSEQ multiplex PCR assay. For the multiplex PCR, a mixture combining 60 forward primers for TCR Vbeta segments and 13 reverse primers for TCR Jbeta segments was used. The CDR3 region of rearranged TCR beta genes was amplified from genomic DNA by a multiplex PCR assay. The amplified TCR beta libraries were sequenced on the Illumina HiSeq System as 87-base-pair reads. Per the original workflow: Across the 670 or so repertoires, a later analysis counted roughly 77 million unique TCR beta chains, roughly 11 million of which were shared by at least two donors. A nearest-neighbor algorithm error-corrected the raw reads and collapsed the reads into unique sequences, merging closely related sequences to remove PCR and sequencing errors. V, D and J gene segments were assigned by aligning CDR3 sequences to IMGT reference sequences. Each retained sequence needed at least a six-nucleotide match to both a V gene segment and a J gene segment. Rearrangements were classified as productive when the CDR3 lacked stop codons and remained in frame with V and J, and all other rearrangements were classified as non-productive. Following IMGT convention, CDR3 was defined as the stretch from the second conserved V-encoded cysteine up to the conserved J-encoded phenylalanine. The earlier analysis of some 580 of the donors excluded any sequence lacking an unambiguous match to a single V gene segment. In an earlier analysis of 500 to 750 of the donors, V segments were called functional above 56.7% productive rearrangements and were called segregating when the between-donor standard deviation exceeded 5%. A statistical classification framework was developed to diagnose cytomegalovirus status using the catalog of TCR beta chain sequences. V and J gene assignment, in a later analysis, came from comparing TCR nucleotide sequences with IMGT/GENE-DB human TR gene sequences. In a later analysis, CDR3 sequences and most-parsimonious VDJ recombination scenarios were assigned using the TCRdist pipeline. In a later analysis, each TCR beta chain was defined by its CDR3 amino acid sequence together with its V-gene family, and reads without a unique V-gene family were excluded. In a later analysis, nearly 600 highly shared, low-generation-probability nucleotide sequences were removed to address suspected cross-contamination and a sequencing artifact. In a later analysis, a clonal expansion index was calculated for each public chain from normalized within-repertoire ranks of inferred template counts. A later analysis computed generation probabilities with a VDJ recombination model fitted to out-of-frame rearrangements, and checked the results against IGoR. In a later analysis, TCR-TCR, TCR-HLA and TCR-CMV co-occurrence was scored with hypergeometric tests, and a repertoire-size bias correction was applied to TCR pairs. In a later analysis, false discovery rates were estimated by permuting HLA or CMV assignments 20 times. In a later analysis, co-occurring TCRs were grouped using DBSCAN, with TCRdist sequence similarity added in when clustering inside HLA-allele-positive subsets. Repertoires with fewer than 30,000 or more than 120,000 public chains, plus five repertoires with anomalous nucleotide sharing, were excluded from co-occurrence clustering. TCRdb limited this immuneACCESS table to in-frame rearrangements with V and J called. A share of clones is missing; checked studies link under half to unresolved V genes, and the rest is unexplained. The V and J calls and the clone size are those of that table, but D and trimming were determined from the DNA. Counted in this sample were 170,000 or so clones; approximately 84% of them appeared once. The ten largest clones add up to around 0.37% of the sample.

The table lists this clone with a few counts. Its target antigen remains unknown. Base qualities were left out, and no much larger clone turns up one base away. The germline ends are 14 bases apart after V is trimmed by 6 bases and J by 0 bases. Inclusive of the bounding cysteine and phenylalanine, the CDR3 is 15 residues long. CDR3 DNA only is kept here, 45 bases in frame from base 1. The germline V gene supplies CDR1 SNHLY and CDR2 FYNNEI. The cohort comprised under 700 healthy bone marrow donors. At the time of sampling, all cohort members were nominally healthy, though unrecorded immune exposures were likely present. The donor tested CMV seronegative, placing the donor among the roughly 400 seronegative members of the cohort. A peripheral blood sample was collected from each donor, and TCR beta sequencing was performed on peripheral blood mononuclear cells. The Qiagen DNeasy Blood Extraction Kit was used to extract genomic DNA from the blood cell samples.

General conclusions and limits of the study: Some IMGT-functional V segments, including TRBV6-2 and TRBV6-3, could not be told apart with the 87-base-pair reads, so those segments were excluded. While some public TCRs were present in many individuals, most TCR sequences turned up only very rarely across donors. Correlated functional status among segregating V segments might reflect linkage disequilibrium, but an unknown experimental factor could not be ruled out. A further reported finding was that TCR beta sequences accurately predicted the HLA-A and HLA-B alleles for most subjects in the first cohort. Strong co-occurrence of HLA alleles, especially DR and DQ, made assigning TCR associations to individual alleles difficult. Most CMV-associated TCR beta chains appeared to be HLA-restricted in a later analysis, and the HLA associations seemed to be driven largely by CMV exposure. Cytomegalovirus status was reported to be diagnosed by the classifier with high specificity and sensitivity in both the original and validation cohorts. In a later genetic analysis, fewer N-insertions in productive TCRs were reported among donors in an Asian-associated ancestry cluster than the roughly 700-donor mean. An association between a missense DCLRE1C variant and V-gene and J-gene trimming of TCR beta chains was found in a later genetic analysis and replicated in an independent cohort. The authors suggested that the approach could potentially be generalized to other disease states and immunological phenotypes. A later analysis found that TCR association rates varied across HLA loci, with DRB1 alleles showing the most associated TCRs and HLA-C alleles the fewest. Because counts were too low, roughly 17 rarely observed V segments, including chromosome 9 orphons, were left out of the earlier analysis of approximately 500 of the donors. At a false discovery rate of 0.05, a later analysis linked 15,000 to 20,000 TCR beta sequences to specific HLA alleles. Several of the top co-occurrence clusters appeared to be linked to parvovirus B19, influenza, CMV and Epstein-Barr virus, according to a later analysis. In the study, around 150 TCR beta chains were listed as associated with cytomegalovirus. A cluster of highly shared sequence variants was judged likely to be a technical artifact of the sequencing pipeline. In a later analysis, HLA-associated TCR beta chains showed more clonal expansion and lower generation probabilities than non-associated chains that were equally common. CMV serostatus was the only immune exposure information available for the cohort. In an earlier analysis of 587 of the donors, most TCR beta V segments appeared in productive rearrangements about 87% or about 30% of the time, broadly matching IMGT annotations. A few of the identified cytomegalovirus-associated TCR beta chains were confirmed in vitro to be specific for cytomegalovirus antigens. Only TCR beta chains were sequenced in this cohort, and the absence of alpha or paired-chain data limited detectable features. The presence/absence analyses assumed that sequencing depth was roughly uniform across donors, and that assumption may not be true. HLA typing was unavailable for some donors at each locus, so association tests used only the typed subset.

This receptor was taken from a boy aged 2 to 9 in good health and CMV-seronegative. Recombination linked TRBV2 to TRBJ1-1, with TRBD1 tentatively as D gene (6 bases match). The source material was PBMCs. The DNA sequence follows: TGTGCCAGCAGCTGGGGGCGGCGAATGAACACTGAAGCTTTCTTT. It is translated as CASSWGRRMNTEAFF.